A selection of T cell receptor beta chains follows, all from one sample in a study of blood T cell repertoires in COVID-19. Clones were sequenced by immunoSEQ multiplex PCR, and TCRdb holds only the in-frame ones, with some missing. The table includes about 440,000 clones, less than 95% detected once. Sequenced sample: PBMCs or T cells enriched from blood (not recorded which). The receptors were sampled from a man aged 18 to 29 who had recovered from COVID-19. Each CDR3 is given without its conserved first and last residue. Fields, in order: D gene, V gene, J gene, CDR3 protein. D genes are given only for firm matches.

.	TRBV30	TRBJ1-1	AWKWLGTEAF
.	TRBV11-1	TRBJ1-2	ASSFVSGSGYT
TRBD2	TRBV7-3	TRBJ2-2	ASSPSGSTGELF
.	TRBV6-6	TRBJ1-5	ASSSTVNSNQPQH
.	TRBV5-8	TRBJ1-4	ASSLEGATNEKLF
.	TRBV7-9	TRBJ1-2	ASSQTGYGYT
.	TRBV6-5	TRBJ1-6	ASRRQDNSPLH
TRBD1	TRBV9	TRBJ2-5	ASSVQTGGWETQY
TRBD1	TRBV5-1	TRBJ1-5	ASSTGQVGQPQH
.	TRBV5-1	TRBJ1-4	ASQSSPNEKLF
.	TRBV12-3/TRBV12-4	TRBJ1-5	ASSLIGGQPQH
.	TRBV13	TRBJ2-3	ASSLGTAGKSTDTQY
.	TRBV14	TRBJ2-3	ASSQAILADTQY
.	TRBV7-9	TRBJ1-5	ASSPGLGAVQPQH
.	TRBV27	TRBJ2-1	ASSSSRAAASYNEQF
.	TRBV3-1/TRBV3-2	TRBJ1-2	ASGPGTTYGYT
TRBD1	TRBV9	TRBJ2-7	ASSPQSGTGAYEQY
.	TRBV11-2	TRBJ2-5	ASSLTGKETQY
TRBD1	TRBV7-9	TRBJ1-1	ASSLDPGGTNTEAF
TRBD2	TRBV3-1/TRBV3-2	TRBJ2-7	ASSPEVAGVQY
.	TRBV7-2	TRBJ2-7	ASSRRTSYEQY
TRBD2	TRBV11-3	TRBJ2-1	ASSSSGRVLYNEQF
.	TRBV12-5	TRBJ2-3	ASGPPGLRMADTQY
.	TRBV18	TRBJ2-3	ASSPLRATRGMDTQY
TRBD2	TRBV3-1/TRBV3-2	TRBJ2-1	ASSPGLAATYNEQF
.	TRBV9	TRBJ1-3	ASSSSSGNTIY
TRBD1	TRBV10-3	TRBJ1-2	AIGWTGYYYGYT
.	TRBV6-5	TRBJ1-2	ASSYDGQNNYGYT
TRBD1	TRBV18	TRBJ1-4	ASSRNPPGQGNEKLF
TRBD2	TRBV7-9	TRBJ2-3	ASRPTSGSRDTQY
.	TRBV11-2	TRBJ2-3	ASSREADTQY
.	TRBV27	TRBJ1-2	ASSPTGNYGYT
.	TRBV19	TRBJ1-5	ASSIGFGSNQPQH
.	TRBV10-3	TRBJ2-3	AIKNPGVGRSDTQY
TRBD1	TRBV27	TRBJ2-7	ASSFLPGQKIGGSYEQY
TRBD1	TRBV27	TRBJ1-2	ASSLDRAYGYT
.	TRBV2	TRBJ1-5	ASSSEMEPQH
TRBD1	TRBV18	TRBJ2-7	ASSPGQGSEQY
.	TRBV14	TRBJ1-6	ASSQQVNNSPLH
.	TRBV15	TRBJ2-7	ATSSAANSYEQY